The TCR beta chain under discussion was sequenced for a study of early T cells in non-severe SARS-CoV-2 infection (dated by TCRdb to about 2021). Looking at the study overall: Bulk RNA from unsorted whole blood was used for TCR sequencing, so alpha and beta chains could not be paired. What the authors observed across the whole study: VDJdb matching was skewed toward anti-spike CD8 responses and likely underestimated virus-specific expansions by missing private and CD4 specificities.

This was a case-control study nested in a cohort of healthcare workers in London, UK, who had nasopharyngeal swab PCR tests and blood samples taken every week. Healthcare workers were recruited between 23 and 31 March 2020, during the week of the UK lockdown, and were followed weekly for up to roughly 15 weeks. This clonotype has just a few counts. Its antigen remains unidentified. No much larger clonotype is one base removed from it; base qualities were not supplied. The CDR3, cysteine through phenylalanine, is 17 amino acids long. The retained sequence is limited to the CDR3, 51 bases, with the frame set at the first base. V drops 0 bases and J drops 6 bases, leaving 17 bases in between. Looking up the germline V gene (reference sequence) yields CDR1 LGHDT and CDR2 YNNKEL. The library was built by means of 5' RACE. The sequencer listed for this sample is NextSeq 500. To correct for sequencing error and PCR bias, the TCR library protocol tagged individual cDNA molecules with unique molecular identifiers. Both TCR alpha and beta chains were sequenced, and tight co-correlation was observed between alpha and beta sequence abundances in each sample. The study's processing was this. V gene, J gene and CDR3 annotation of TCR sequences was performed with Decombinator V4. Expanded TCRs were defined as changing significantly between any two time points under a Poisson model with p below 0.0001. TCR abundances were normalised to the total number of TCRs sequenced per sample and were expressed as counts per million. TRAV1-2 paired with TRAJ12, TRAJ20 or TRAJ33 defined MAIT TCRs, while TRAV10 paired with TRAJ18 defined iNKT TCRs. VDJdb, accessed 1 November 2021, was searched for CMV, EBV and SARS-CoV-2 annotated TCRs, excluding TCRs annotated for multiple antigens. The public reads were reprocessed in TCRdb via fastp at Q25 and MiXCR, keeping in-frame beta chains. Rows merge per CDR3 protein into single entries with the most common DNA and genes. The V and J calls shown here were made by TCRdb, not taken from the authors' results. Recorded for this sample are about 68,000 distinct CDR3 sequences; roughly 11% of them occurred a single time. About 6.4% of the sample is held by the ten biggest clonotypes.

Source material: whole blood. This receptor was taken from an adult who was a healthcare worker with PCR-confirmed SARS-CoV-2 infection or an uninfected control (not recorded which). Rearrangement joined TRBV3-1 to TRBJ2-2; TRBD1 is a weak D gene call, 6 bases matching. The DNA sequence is TGTGCCAGCAGCCAAGATTTCGGCGGAGGACAGTCCGGGGAGCTGTTTTTT. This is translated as CASSQDFGGGQSGELFF.